Shown below are 23 T cell receptor beta chains from a single sample sequenced in a study of blood T cells in healthy people across ages. It was with a sample-barcoded 5' primer and a J-beta primer mix that a second PCR of about 6 to 11 cycles was run. MiXCR, run by TCRdb on the 5' RACE reads, gives a single entry per CDR3 protein. Here the sample spans over a million distinct CDR3 sequences, under 45% being singletons. Sequencing was done on a sample of blood. These receptors were obtained from a woman aged 60-70 years in good health.

This clonotype was detected a few times. The chain joins TRBV3-1 to TRBJ2-3, with D possibly being TRBD2 (5 bases). The CDR3 is 16 residues long. Germline V gene lookup returns CDR1 LGHDT and CDR2 YNNKEL (reference sequence). V was pared by 0 bases and J by 2 bases, with 12 bases between. CDR3 DNA: TGTGCCAGCAGCCAAGAGTCCGCCGGGATCACAGATACGCAGTATTTT. As protein: CASSQESAGITDTQYF.

The chain combines TRBV27 with TRBJ2-7; 9 bases are shared with TRBD2. The junction had 7 bases not matched to a gene; V was cut back by 2 bases and J by 5 bases. CDR1 and CDR2 (germline): MNHEY, SMNVEV (reference sequence). The CDR3 totals 15 residues. The CDR3 protein is CASSLAGGPNNEQYF. The CDR3 bases are TGTGCCAGCAGTTTAGCGGGAGGGCCTAATAACGAGCAGTACTTC.

This clonotype was seen a few times. V is TRBV7-9 and J is TRBJ2-5, with 8 nucleotides matching TRBD2. The CDR3 extends over 15 amino acids. Per germline, CDR1 SEHNR and CDR2 FQNEAQ (reference sequence). J was trimmed by 2 bases and V by 5 bases; bases with no gene match: 7. In DNA, the CDR3 is TGTGCCAGCAGCGATTCCACGGGAGGGCAAGAGACCCAGTACTTC. Its translation is CASSDSTGGQETQYF.

A remark on this clonotype: At one of its ends the junction is not consistent with the germline gene, which may arise from a read error. The chain combines TRBV25-1 with TRBJ2-5; the D gene could be TRBD1 or TRBD2 (5 bases each). The CDR3 runs to 16 residues. Looked up from germline, CDR1 is MGHDK and CDR2 is SYGVNS. The CDR3, as DNA: TGTGCCAGCAGTGAACCGGGGCCTAGGCGCCAAGAGGCCCAGTACTTC. Encoded protein: CASSEPGPRRQEAQYF.

Comment on this clonotype: Its ends do not fully match the called genes, so a read error is possible. The chain employs TRBV6-5 and TRBJ1-6, with 8 bases lining up with TRBD1. The CDR3 has 15 residues. Germline CDR1 reads MNHEY; CDR2 reads SVGAGI. The CDR3: CASSRQGTGNPPLHF. CDR3 bases: TGTGCCAGCAGCAGACAGGGGACGGGTAATCCACCCCTCCACTTT.

This rearrangement joins TRBV6-5 to TRBJ2-3; TRBD1 aligns across 9 bases. Germline CDR1 is MNHEY and CDR2 is SVGAGI. The CDR3 covers 15 residues. The V gene end was trimmed by 7 bases and the J gene end by 4 bases; junction bases not matched to a gene: 9. The CDR3, as DNA: TGTGCCAGCATCGTGCGGGACAGGGAGGCAGATACGCAGTATTTT. Translation: CASIVRDREADTQYF.

In this sample, this clonotype turned up once. The gene calls are TRBV28 and TRBJ2-7; D ambiguous. V lost 5 bases and J 3 bases, leaving 11 bases between the germline ends. This CDR3 is 13 amino acids long. Germline CDR1 MDHEN, CDR2 SYDVKM. The CDR3 spells CASSHMGSYEQYF. The CDR3 region has the DNA TGTGCCAGCAGTCATATGGGCAGCTACGAGCAGTACTTC.

This clonotype was seen only a few times. The genes are TRBV9 and TRBJ2-7, with D hard to call. The CDR3 extends over 13 amino acids. In germline, CDR1 is SGDLS, CDR2 YYNGEE. V dropped 0 bases and J dropped 3 bases, with 7 bases sitting between them. CDR3 sequence: CASSVVDNYEQYF. In DNA form, the CDR3 reads TGTGCCAGCAGCGTAGTAGACAACTACGAGCAGTACTTC.

The rearrangement links TRBV6-1 to TRBJ2-1; either TRBD1 or TRBD2 may fit D (5 bases each). The V end was cut by 5 bases, the J end by 1 base, with 24 bases between. This CDR3 has 19 residues. The germline V gene encodes CDR1 MNHNS and CDR2 SASEGT. The CDR3 coding sequence is TGTGCCAGCAGTCCCCGGGGCGCGGGCCCCGGAGGATCCTACAATGAGCAGTTCTTC. Encoded protein: CASSPRGAGPGGSYNEQFF.

The chain carries TRBV21-1 and TRBJ2-7; the D call of TRBD2 is as the table states it, not checked on the DNA. TRBV21-1 is described as a pseudogene. This CDR3 has 17 residues. Here the CDR3 reads CACSNRVRGGASYEQYF. As DNA, the CDR3 is TGTGCCTGCAGCAACCGGGTTAGAGGGGGGGCGTCCTACGAGCAGTACTTC.

This clonotype was counted a single time. The rearrangement joins TRBV3-1 to TRBJ2-3; no clear D gene. Looked up from germline, CDR1 is LGHDT and CDR2 is YNNKEL (reference sequence). This CDR3 is 13 amino acids long. Deletions cut 6 bases from V and 4 bases from J, with 11 bases between. For the CDR3, the DNA is TGTGCCAGCAGTGCAAAGGGTCCAGATACGCAGTATTTT. Translating it yields CASSAKGPDTQYF.

The CDR3 loop reads CASSLTDHGYTF. CDR3 DNA sequence: TGCGCCAGCAGCTTGACGGACCATGGCTACACCTTC. This rearrangement joins TRBV5-1 to TRBJ1-2; D call uncertain. There are 12 residues in the CDR3. The germline gives CDR1 SGHRS, CDR2 YFSETQ. Trimming cost V 1 base and J 6 bases, with 7 bases left between them.

The chain employs TRBV2 and TRBJ2-1, with 8 bases fitting TRBD2. The CDR3 runs to 15 residues. V lost 1 base, J lost 7 bases, and 6 bases stayed unmatched. CDR1 is SNHLY, CDR2 FYNNEI, per germline. CDR3 coding DNA: TGTGCCAGCAGTGAAGGTCGGGAGGGGAGAAATGAGCAGTTCTTC. Residues: CASSEGREGRNEQFF.

There are a few counts of this clonotype. Sequence at one end of the junction differs from germline and may be a read error. The gene calls are TRBV5-1 and TRBJ2-1; the match to TRBD1 covers 8 bases. The germline CDR1 and CDR2 sequences are SGHRS and YFSETQ. This CDR3 comprises 15 residues. CDR3 sequence: CANSTTGALDNEQFF. CDR3 DNA: TGCGCCAACAGCACGACAGGGGCACTAGACAATGAGCAGTTCTTC.

To note about this clonotype: Here the CDR3 omits its conserved ending phenylalanine or tryptophan, so a read error is the likely source. The chain uses TRBV6-5 and TRBJ2-7; maybe TRBD1 (7 bases). From germline, CDR1 is MNHEY and CDR2 SVGAGI. There are 14 residues in the CDR3. V was trimmed by 6 bases and J by 5 bases, leaving 17 bases between them. CDR3 bases: TGTGCCAGCAGAGCTAACAGGGGACTCCACGAGCAGTACTAC. This codes for CASRANRGLHEQYY.

This rearrangement joins TRBV9 to TRBJ2-5; TRBD1 matches at 7 bases. This CDR3 contains 18 residues. Germline V gene data show CDR1 as SGDLS and CDR2 as YYNGEE. The V and J ends lost 3 bases and 3 bases, in that order; junction bases with no gene match: 17. As DNA, the CDR3 is TGTGCCAGCAGCGAAGACCCACTAGACAGGGTTCCTAAAGAGACCCAGTACTTC. It specifies CASSEDPLDRVPKETQYF.

This clonotype was seen many times. The chain employs TRBV7-2 and TRBJ2-3, with TRBD2 as a possible D gene (5 bases). The CDR3 has 15 residues. Germline lookup yields CDR1 SGHTA and CDR2 FQGNSA. The V gene lost 3 bases and the J gene lost 4 bases, with 14 bases spanning the gap. DNA of the CDR3: TGTGCCAGCAGCTTCTCGGACTCCCCCTCAGATACGCAGTATTTT. Encoded protein: CASSFSDSPSDTQYF.

This rearrangement joins TRBV5-1 to TRBJ1-1; TRBD1 might be the D (5 bases). V was trimmed by 8 bases and J by 2 bases, leaving 13 bases between them. The germline gives CDR1 SGHRS, CDR2 YFSETQ. The CDR3 runs to 13 residues. In DNA form, the CDR3 reads TGCGCCAGTTCGGAGCAGGGAAACACTGAAGCTTTCTTT. Its protein product is CASSEQGNTEAFF.

This chain uses TRBV4-2 with TRBJ2-7, with D possibly being TRBD1 (8 bases). The germline V gene has CDR1 LGHNA and CDR2 YNFKEQ. This CDR3 has 14 amino acids. Trimming shortened V by 1 base and J by 4 bases, and 11 bases separated the two germline ends. The CDR3 loop reads CASSQVQGGYEQYF. CDR3 nucleotides: TGTGCCAGCAGCCAAGTACAGGGGGGGTACGAGCAGTACTTC.

The DNA for the CDR3 is TGTGCCAGCAGCACTCTGGGACTTCGCCCCACAGATACGCAGTATTTT. Amino acid sequence: CASSTLGLRPTDTQYF. V usage is TRBV2 and J usage is TRBJ2-3, with D tentatively TRBD2 (6 bases). Trimming pared 6 bases from V and 2 bases from J, leaving 18 bases between. CDR1 and CDR2 from the germline V gene are SNHLY and FYNNEI. This CDR3 has 16 amino acids.

The table lists this clonotype with a few counts. This chain links TRBV15 with TRBJ1-5; 7 bases are shared with TRBD1. V dropped 1 base and J dropped 2; count of bases not matched to a gene: 14. This CDR3 comprises 19 residues. Germline CDR1 reads LNHNV; CDR2 reads YYDKDF (reference sequence). CDR3 loop: CATSRGKFGQAFRNQPQHF. The CDR3 DNA follows: TGTGCCACCAGCAGAGGGAAGTTTGGACAGGCCTTTCGCAATCAGCCCCAGCATTTT.

This clonotype was seen more than once but under ten times. This chain links TRBV24-1 with TRBJ2-5, with TRBD1 matching over 8 bases. This CDR3 comprises 14 residues. Trimming at V came to 5 bases and at J to 2 bases, leaving 3 bases not matched to a gene. Germline V CDR1 and CDR2: KGHDR, SFDVKD. The CDR3 protein is CATSGRGPQETQYF. CDR3 nucleotides: TGTGCCACCAGTGGCAGGGGGCCTCAAGAGACCCAGTACTTC.

The chain couples TRBV20-1 to TRBJ2-7; D is possibly TRBD1 (5 bases). Trimming shortened V by 0 bases and J by 12 bases, and 12 bases separated the two germline ends. This CDR3 spans 11 amino acids. Germline CDR1 DFQATT, CDR2 SNEGSKA (reference sequence). As DNA, the CDR3 is TGCAGTGCTAGAGATCCGATAGGGGTGTACTTC. It encodes CSARDPIGVYF.